This entry lists 31 T cell receptor beta chains sequenced from one sample in a study of T cell responses to AZD1222 COVID-19 vaccine. Only in-frame clones appear in the TCRdb table, and some are missing; sequencing was by immunoSEQ multiplex PCR. Of about 130,000 clones in the sample, around nine tenths were seen once. The sequences come from peripheral blood, collected on day 0 of AZD1222 vaccination. The receptor set was obtained from an adult in good health.

The V and J genes are TRBV7-8 and TRBJ2-1, with 8 bases fitting TRBD2. Germline trimming cut 5 bases from V and 10 bases from J; bases unmatched to any gene: 13. CDR3 size: 15 residues. Germline lookup yields CDR1 SGHVS and CDR2 FQNEAQ. CDR3 residues: CASSVFRREEAEQFF. In nucleotides, the CDR3 is TGTGCCAGCAGCGTATTCAGGCGGGAGGAGGCAGAGCAGTTCTTC.

The J gene is TRBJ1-1, the V gene TRBV3-1 (or the pseudogene TRBV3-2); D is unclear. CDR1 LGHDT and CDR2 YNNKEL come from the germline V gene (reference sequence). With 4 bases removed from V and 1 base from J, the gap between germline ends came to 7 bases. CDR3 length: 13 residues. The CDR3 reads CASSRGKNTEAFF. CDR3 nucleotide sequence: TGTGCCAGCAGCCGGGGTAAGAACACTGAAGCTTTCTTT.

The chain uses TRBV14 and TRBJ1-4; D uncertain. The CDR3 is 15 amino acids. V was pared by 4 bases and J by 6 bases, with 15 bases between. Germline CDR1 SGHDN, CDR2 FVKESK. The CDR3 is CASSPLPRSDEKLFF. CDR3 sequence (DNA): TGTGCCAGCAGCCCCCTCCCGAGGAGTGATGAAAAACTGTTTTTT.

The gene calls are TRBV6-1 and TRBJ1-1; perhaps TRBD1 as D (6 bases). Trimming removed 2 bases from V and 4 bases from J, with 8 bases in between. CDR1 and CDR2 from the germline V gene are MNHNS and SASEGT. This CDR3 is built from 13 residues. As DNA, the CDR3 is TGTGCCAGCAGTGAACACAGGGCCACTGAAGCTTTCTTT. Protein sequence: CASSEHRATEAFF.

V gene TRBV6-5 combines with J gene TRBJ1-2; a possible D gene is TRBD1 (6 bases). Between the trimmed V and J ends, which lost 7 bases and 1 base, there was a span of 16 bases. Germline V lookup: CDR1 MNHEY, CDR2 SVGAGI. This CDR3 region has 15 residues. DNA for the CDR3: TGTGCCAGCACTTCCGGGACAAACCATAACTATGGCTACACCTTC. Protein sequence: CASTSGTNHNYGYTF.

The CDR3 nucleotides read TGTGCCTGGACCCAGGAGAACTATGGCTACACCTTC. This translates into CAWTQENYGYTF. The V call is TRBV30, the J call TRBJ1-2; no clear D. The CDR3 covers 12 residues. V dropped 4 bases and J dropped 2 bases, with 8 bases sitting between them. CDR1 and CDR2 (germline): GTSNPN, SVGIG (reference sequence). The full variable domain, its missing parts supplied by reference TRBV30 and TRBJ1-2, is SQTIHQWPATLVQPVGSPLSLECTVEGTSNPNLYWYRQAAGRGLQLLFYSVGIGQISSEVPQNLSASRPQDRQFILSSKKLLLSDSGFYLCAWTQENYGYTFGSGTRLTVV.

The chain carries TRBV6-5 and TRBJ1-1, with 7 bases identical to TRBD1. The V segment lost 5 bases and the J segment 1 base; nucleotides outside the gene matches: 4. The CDR3 length is 14 residues. Germline lookup yields CDR1 MNHEY and CDR2 SVGAGI. CDR3 DNA: TGTGCCAGCAGTACCGGGACAGCGAACACTGAAGCTTTCTTT. Protein product: CASSTGTANTEAFF.

The chain links TRBV6-5 to TRBJ2-7; 12 nucleotides agree with TRBD2. The V and J ends lost 4 bases and 2 bases, in that order; junction bases with no gene match: 3. This CDR3 is 15 amino acids long. Germline V lookup: CDR1 MNHEY, CDR2 SVGAGI. DNA for the CDR3: TGTGCCAGCAGTTCGACTAGCGGGGGCACCTACGAGCAGTACTTC. Translating it yields CASSSTSGGTYEQYF.

The chain links TRBV5-5 to TRBJ1-2; D remains unclear. Deletions cut 2 bases from V and 7 bases from J, with 9 bases between. The germline CDR1 and CDR2 sequences are SGHKS and YYEKEE (reference sequence). The length of the CDR3 is 12 residues. This CDR3 reads CASSFITAGYTF. In DNA form, the CDR3 reads TGTGCCAGCAGCTTTATTACAGCTGGCTACACCTTC.

The J gene is TRBJ2-4, the V gene TRBV13; possibly TRBD1 for D (6 bases). Germline lookup yields CDR1 PRHDT and CDR2 FYEKMQ (reference sequence). This CDR3 region has 14 residues. Trimming pared 4 bases from V and 8 bases from J, leaving 15 bases between. The CDR3 DNA is TGTGCCAGCAGCTCTACAGGGACCGGATACATTCAGTACTTC. This codes for CASSSTGTGYIQYF.

The chain combines TRBV7-8 with TRBJ1-3, with D maybe TRBD1 (6 bases). Per the germline V gene, CDR1 is SGHVS and CDR2 is FQNEAQ. V dropped 6 bases and J dropped 9 bases, with 15 bases sitting between them. The CDR3 spans 13 residues. The chain's CDR3 is CASRGTGISTIYF. The DNA of the CDR3 is TGTGCCAGCAGGGGTACAGGGATAAGCACCATATATTTT.

This clone has only one observation. The CDR3 loop is CASSPSSPNTEAFF. CDR3 sequence (DNA): TGTGCCAGCTCACCGAGCAGCCCGAACACTGAAGCTTTCTTT. This chain links TRBV18 with TRBJ1-1; D ambiguous. The CDR3 is made up of 14 amino acids. V was pared by 3 bases and J by 1 base, with 9 bases between. Germline lookup yields CDR1 KGHSH and CDR2 LQKENI.

V and J are TRBV27 and TRBJ1-5; no clear D. The V and J ends lost 4 bases and 7 bases respectively, with 20 bases between them. The CDR3 has 16 residues. The germline V gene encodes CDR1 MNHEY and CDR2 SMNVEV (reference sequence). The CDR3 sequence is CASSSSSLGSKQPQHF. The CDR3 DNA reads as TGTGCCAGCAGTTCCTCTTCTTTGGGCAGTAAGCAGCCCCAGCATTTT.

The chain uses TRBV2 and TRBJ2-3, with 7 bases identical to TRBD1. The CDR3 is 17 amino acids. The germline V gene encodes CDR1 SNHLY and CDR2 FYNNEI. J gave up 2 bases and V 6 bases, and 14 bases lay outside the gene matches. CDR3 in amino acids: CASRSSGGRVLTDTQYF. CDR3 in DNA: TGTGCCAGCAGATCCTCAGGGGGAAGAGTCCTCACAGATACGCAGTATTTT.

CDR3: CASSQASTTPLHF. In DNA form, the CDR3 reads TGTGCCAGCAGCCAAGCCAGTACGACACCCCTCCACTTT. The V and J genes are TRBV3-1 (or the pseudogene TRBV3-2) and TRBJ1-6; D is unresolved. V was shortened by 1 base and J by 11 bases, with 9 bases between the two germline ends. Germline V gene lookup returns CDR1 LGHDT and CDR2 YNNKEL (reference sequence). This CDR3 is built from 13 residues.

The rearrangement uses TRBV2 and TRBJ1-5; 7 bases map to TRBD1. Trimming at V came to 4 bases and at J to 0 bases, leaving 3 bases not matched to a gene. Germline CDR1 is SNHLY and CDR2 is FYNNEI. The CDR3 contains 15 residues. CDR3 loop: CASSGDSGSNQPQHF. In nucleotides, the CDR3 is TGTGCCAGCAGTGGGGACAGCGGTAGCAATCAGCCCCAGCATTTT.

The chain uses TRBV2 and TRBJ1-1, with D uncertain. Trimming left V 4 bases short and J 1 base short, with 7 bases between. CDR1 SNHLY and CDR2 FYNNEI come from the germline V gene. The CDR3 covers 13 residues. The CDR3 nucleotides read TGTGCCAGCAGTGCGGGGAGGAACACTGAAGCTTTCTTT. As protein: CASSAGRNTEAFF.

V and J are TRBV28 and TRBJ2-1, with 11 bases lining up with TRBD2. The junction had 8 bases not matched to a gene; V was cut back by 7 bases and J by 0 bases. The germline V gene encodes CDR1 MDHEN and CDR2 SYDVKM. CDR3 size: 17 residues. The CDR3 bases are TGTGCCAGCAAGACTAGCGGGGTTAAGAGCTCCTACAATGAGCAGTTCTTC. It encodes CASKTSGVKSSYNEQFF.

V gene TRBV10-2 combines with J gene TRBJ1-1, with a weak D call TRBD1 (5 bases). Deletions cut 8 bases from V and 4 bases from J, with 14 bases between. The CDR3 has 13 residues. Germline values: CDR1 WSHSY, CDR2 SAAADI. For the CDR3, the DNA is TGCGCCAGCCGGGGGGTTGTGGGCACTGAAGCTTTCTTT. Its translation: CASRGVVGTEAFF.

This sequence joins TRBV5-4 and TRBJ1-4; no firm D call. The CDR3 runs to 15 residues. V gave up 4 bases and J gave up 4 bases, with 14 bases separating them. Germline CDR1 SGHNT, CDR2 YYREEE (reference sequence). The CDR3 loop is CASSRGAEVNEKLFF. DNA for the CDR3: TGTGCCAGCAGCAGAGGAGCAGAAGTTAATGAAAAACTGTTTTTT.

In its sample, this clone was seen a few times. This chain links TRBV28 with TRBJ1-2; D is ambiguous. This CDR3 contains 11 residues. The V end was cut by 6 bases, the J end by 2 bases, with 4 bases between. Germline V gene lookup returns CDR1 MDHEN and CDR2 SYDVKM. Here the CDR3 DNA reads TGTGCCAGCAGCGGCAACTATGGCTACACCTTC. Encoded protein: CASSGNYGYTF.

The rearrangement uses TRBV7-9 and TRBJ1-2, with 11 bases aligning to TRBD1. The CDR3 is made up of 13 amino acids. V lost 5 bases and J lost 12; bases outside the gene matches: 8. Germline V lookup: CDR1 SEHNR, CDR2 FQNEAQ (reference sequence). In nucleotides, the CDR3 is TGTGCCAGCAGCCCCGGGACAGGGGGATTCAACACCTTC. Its protein product is CASSPGTGGFNTF.

This chain uses TRBV30 with TRBJ1-6; maybe TRBD1 (6 bases). This CDR3 region has 13 residues. The germline gives CDR1 GTSNPN, CDR2 SVGIG (reference sequence). V was trimmed by 5 bases and J by 7 bases, leaving 12 bases between them. The CDR3 DNA follows: TGTGCCTGGGCACAGGGATACAATTCACCCCTCCACTTT. Residues: CAWAQGYNSPLHF.

V gene TRBV20-1 combines with J gene TRBJ2-3; D is unclear. V was cut by 3 bases and J by 2 bases, with 15 bases left in between. The CDR3 extends over 15 amino acids. Germline-derived CDR1 and CDR2 are DFQATT and SNEGSKA (reference sequence). CDR3 amino acids: CSASNPRGFTDTQYF. The CDR3 DNA follows: TGCAGTGCTAGTAATCCTAGAGGCTTCACAGATACGCAGTATTTT.

This clone was seen many times. The gene calls are TRBV27 and TRBJ2-2; a possible D gene is TRBD1 (5 bases). From germline, CDR1 is MNHEY and CDR2 SMNVEV (reference sequence). The CDR3 runs to 13 residues. Trimming took off 5 bases at V and 5 bases at J, with 9 bases between the two ends. CDR3 nucleotides: TGTGCCAGCAGTCCAGGGATGACCGGGGAGCTGTTTTTT. Translating it yields CASSPGMTGELFF.

V and J are TRBV18 and TRBJ1-6, with 7 bases that match TRBD1. This CDR3 is 16 amino acids long. Unmatched junction bases numbered 5, after V lost 1 base and J lost 5 bases. Germline CDR1 is KGHSH and CDR2 is LQKENI. The CDR3 spells CASSPLGQSNNSPLHF. CDR3 nucleotides: TGTGCCAGCTCACCACTGGGACAGTCGAATAATTCACCCCTCCACTTT.

In its sample, this clone was seen a few times. The chain links TRBV5-5 to TRBJ1-5; maybe TRBD1 (5 bases). V was shortened by 3 bases and J by 1 base, with 11 bases between the two germline ends. Germline assignment: CDR1 SGHKS and CDR2 YYEKEE (reference sequence). The CDR3 spans 15 residues. CDR3: CASSSGTGSNQPQHF. CDR3 nucleotide sequence: TGTGCCAGCAGCTCCGGGACGGGGAGCAATCAGCCCCAGCATTTT.

This clone was detected a few times. The V call is TRBV6-5, the J call TRBJ1-1; no definite D call. The CDR3 totals 13 residues. The germline V gene has CDR1 MNHEY and CDR2 SVGAGI. The V end was cut by 5 bases, the J end by 1 base, with 8 bases between. CDR3 DNA: TGTGCCAGCAGTCTGGAAAGGAACACTGAAGCTTTCTTT. It translates to CASSLERNTEAFF.

The V and J genes are TRBV12-3 or TRBV12-4 and TRBJ2-3, with D maybe TRBD2 (7 bases). Trimming took 6 bases from V and 7 from J, leaving 11 bases between them. The CDR3 is 12 residues long. The CDR3: CASRTGGHTQYF. Here the CDR3 DNA reads TGTGCCAGCAGAACCGGGGGGCATACGCAGTATTTT.

This clone was picked up one time. The chain combines TRBV6-6 with TRBJ2-5, with 9 bases aligning to TRBD2. This CDR3 region has 17 residues. J lost 4 bases, V lost 5 bases, and 14 bases had no gene match. CDR1 and CDR2 from the germline V gene are MNHNY and SVGAGI (reference sequence). The CDR3 sequence: CASSQRSRGGRVETQYF. The CDR3, as DNA: TGTGCCAGCAGTCAGAGGTCGCGGGGGGGCCGCGTAGAGACCCAGTACTTC.

The chain links TRBV28 to TRBJ2-7; D tentatively reads TRBD1 or TRBD2 (5 bases each). CDR1 is MDHEN and CDR2 is SYDVKM in the germline V gene. V was cut by 6 bases and J by 2 bases, with 14 bases left in between. This CDR3 has 14 amino acids. CDR3 sequence (DNA): TGTGCCAGCAGGCTACGGGACGTCACCTACGAGCAGTACTTC. This codes for CASRLRDVTYEQYF.